Below are 30 T cell receptor beta chains sequenced from a single sample in a study of cytomegalovirus exposure and HLA in healthy donors. 13 Jbeta primers and 60 Vbeta primers were used for the PCR. The repertoire was sequenced with immunoSEQ multiplex PCR; TCRdb's copy has only in-frame clones and lacks some. Of tens of thousands of clones in the sample, around 73% are singletons; the top ten hold about 5.7%. Sequences were obtained from PBMCs. These receptors all come from a man aged 50-60 years in good health and CMV-seronegative.

The gene calls are TRBV5-1 and TRBJ1-1; the D gene is possibly TRBD1 (6 bases). Trimming removed 0 bases from V and 7 bases from J, with 16 bases in between. Germline V gene sequence: CDR1 SGHRS, CDR2 YFSETQ. The length of the CDR3 is 15 residues. Here the CDR3 DNA reads TGCGCCAGCAGCTTGGATAACAGGGATAGAGGTGAAGCTTTCTTT. Amino acid sequence: CASSLDNRDRGEAFF. The variable domain in full, completed from reference TRBV5-1 and TRBJ1-1, reads KAGVTQTPRYLIKTRGQQVTLSCSPISGHRSVSWYQQTPGQGLQFLFEYFSETQRNKGNFPGRFSGRQFSNSRSEMNVSTLELGDSALYLCASSLDNRDRGEAFFGQGTRLTVV.

This clone was seen a single time. The V gene is TRBV5-4, the J gene TRBJ2-7, with no clear D. Germline CDR1 and CDR2: SGHNT and YYREEE (reference sequence). Trimming removed 0 bases from V and 4 bases from J, with 26 bases in between. CDR3 length equals 19 residues. DNA of the CDR3: TGTGCCAGCAGCTTGGAAATTAGTGGATCGGGTTTCCCCCCATACGAGCAGTACTTC. As protein: CASSLEISGSGFPPYEQYF.

In regard to this clone: In the same sample, other DNA sequences code for this CDR3. The rearrangement uses TRBV11-2 and TRBJ1-1; 9 bases match TRBD1. This CDR3 contains 13 residues. Germline loops: CDR1 SGHAT, CDR2 FQNNGV. The J segment lost 4 bases and the V segment lost 4 bases, leaving 1 base of the junction unmatched. The CDR3 bases are TGTGCCAGCAGCTCGGACAGGGGCACTGAAGCTTTCTTT. Translating it yields CASSSDRGTEAFF.

The V call is TRBV11-2, the J call TRBJ1-2; weak D call: TRBD1 (5 bases). The CDR3 has 14 amino acids. V lost 6 bases and J lost 2, with 13 bases in between. CDR1 is SGHAT and CDR2 is FQNNGV in the germline V gene. The CDR3 nucleotides read TGTGCCAGCAGACAAACCGGGGGAAACTATGGCTACACCTTC. Residues: CASRQTGGNYGYTF.

This clone was recorded once. The chain carries TRBV5-1 and TRBJ2-5; 7 positions match TRBD2. Germline lookup yields CDR1 SGHRS and CDR2 YFSETQ. The trim removed 5 bases at V and 1 base at J, leaving 14 bases unmatched. The CDR3 loop spans 17 amino acids. The chain's CDR3 is CASRLRLAADLQETQYF. The CDR3 bases are TGCGCCAGCAGACTACGACTAGCTGCGGACCTCCAAGAGACCCAGTACTTC. Complete variable domain (other parts from reference TRBV5-1 and TRBJ2-5): KAGVTQTPRYLIKTRGQQVTLSCSPISGHRSVSWYQQTPGQGLQFLFEYFSETQRNKGNFPGRFSGRQFSNSRSEMNVSTLELGDSALYLCASRLRLAADLQETQYFGPGTRLLVL.

The chain uses TRBV23-1 and TRBJ1-2; no reliable D call. TRBV23-1 is placed among ORFs of uncertain function. This CDR3 spans 13 amino acids. V shed 1 base and J shed 4 bases, with 7 bases lying between them. This CDR3 reads CASSQYRSYGYTF. CDR3 bases: TGCGCCAGCAGTCAATATAGATCCTATGGCTACACCTTC.

The V gene is TRBV20-1, the J gene TRBJ2-5; D is ambiguous. The CDR3 spans 10 residues. Trimming stripped 5 bases from V and 2 bases from J, with 3 bases between. Germline CDR1 reads DFQATT; CDR2 reads SNEGSKA (reference sequence). This chain's CDR3 is CSALQETQYF. In DNA, the CDR3 is TGCAGTGCTCTTCAAGAGACCCAGTACTTC.

In the case of this clone: One junction end disagrees with the germline gene, perhaps due to a read error. This chain uses TRBV7-7 with TRBJ2-2, with 10 bases matching TRBD2. Germline CDR1 reads SSHAT; CDR2 reads FNYEAQ (reference sequence). The CDR3 loop spans 19 amino acids. The DNA for the CDR3 is TGTGCTAGCAGCTTATTCCCCGATAGCGGGGGGCCCTACAACGGGGAGCTGTTTTTT. Amino acid sequence: CASSLFPDSGGPYNGELFF.

This sequence joins TRBV6-1 and TRBJ2-1; a possible D gene is TRBD1 (5 bases). Germline CDR1 and CDR2: MNHNS and SASEGT. V was shortened by 1 base and J by 1 base, with 5 bases between the two germline ends. The CDR3 is made up of 14 amino acids. The CDR3 reads CASSEGQSYNEQFF. For the CDR3, the DNA is TGTGCCAGCAGTGAAGGACAGTCCTACAATGAGCAGTTCTTC.

The V and J genes are TRBV5-1 and TRBJ2-3; the match to TRBD2 covers 8 bases. V gave up 4 bases and J gave up 2 bases; unmatched junction bases: 6. The CDR3 is 15 amino acids. Germline V gene sequence: CDR1 SGHRS, CDR2 YFSETQ. CDR3 DNA sequence: TGCGCCAGCAGCCGGGGGGGCCGTGACACAGATACGCAGTATTTT. Protein product: CASSRGGRDTDTQYF.

The chain has TRBV7-6 and TRBJ2-2; D perhaps matches TRBD2 (6 bases). Trimming took 5 bases from V and 0 from J, leaving 13 bases between them. The CDR3 extends over 16 amino acids. Germline V gives CDR1 SGHVS, CDR2 FNYEAQ. DNA for the CDR3: TGTGCCAGCAGCCTAATGGGACTGACGAACACCGGGGAGCTGTTTTTT. Translated: CASSLMGLTNTGELFF.

The chain employs TRBV18 and TRBJ1-2; 7 positions agree with TRBD1. Germline V gene data show CDR1 as KGHSH and CDR2 as LQKENI. The CDR3 is made up of 15 amino acids. The V and J ends lost 3 bases and 0 bases, in that order; junction bases with no gene match: 4. CDR3 amino acids: CASSPEQGPNYGYTF. The CDR3 coding sequence is TGTGCCAGCTCACCGGAACAGGGGCCTAACTATGGCTACACCTTC.

This clone was detected a few times. J is TRBJ1-1 and V is TRBV30; TRBD1 agrees at 7 bases. The CDR3 spans 12 residues. The germline V gene encodes CDR1 GTSNPN and CDR2 SVGIG (reference sequence). The V segment lost 8 bases and the J segment 3 bases; nucleotides outside the gene matches: 6. The CDR3 region is CAQQGVDTEAFF. In DNA, the CDR3 is TGTGCCCAGCAGGGGGTGGACACTGAAGCTTTCTTT.

V is TRBV11-2 and J is TRBJ1-5, with no clear D. CDR1 is SGHAT, CDR2 FQNNGV, per germline. Trimming pared 2 bases from V and 3 bases from J, leaving 11 bases between. The CDR3 has 15 amino acids. CDR3 bases: TGTGCCAGCAGCTTAACGGGAGCTTCCAATCAGCCCCAGCATTTT. It specifies CASSLTGASNQPQHF. The entire variable domain, with the rest obtained from reference TRBV11-2 and TRBJ1-5, is as follows: EAGVAQSPRYKIIEKRQSVAFWCNPISGHATLYWYQQILGQGPKLLIQFQNNGVVDDSQLPKDRFSAERLKGVDSTLKIQPAKLEDSAVYLCASSLTGASNQPQHFGDGTRLSIL.

The V gene is TRBV19, the J gene TRBJ1-4; D ambiguous. There are 15 residues in the CDR3. From germline, CDR1 is LNHDA and CDR2 SQIVND (reference sequence). Trimming took off 6 bases at V and 0 bases at J, with 11 bases between the two ends. CDR3 protein: CASSPSQATNEKLFF. The CDR3 nucleotides read TGTGCCAGTAGCCCATCACAAGCAACTAATGAAAAACTGTTTTTT. The entire variable domain, with the rest obtained from reference TRBV19 and TRBJ1-4, is as follows: DGGITQSPKYLFRKEGQNVTLSCEQNLNHDAMYWYRQDPGQGLRLIYYSQIVNDFQKGDIAEGYSVSREKKESFPLTVTSAQKNPTAFYLCASSPSQATNEKLFFGSGTQLSVL.

The chain links TRBV9 to TRBJ2-3, with TRBD2 identical over 8 bases. The CDR3 extends over 16 amino acids. With 1 base clipped from V and 3 bases from J, the junction kept 7 bases outside the gene matches. Germline loops: CDR1 SGDLS, CDR2 YYNGEE. CDR3 sequence (DNA): TGTGCCAGCAGCGTACCCCCCAGCGGGGGTACAGATACGCAGTATTTT. It is translated as CASSVPPSGGTDTQYF.

The chain links TRBV5-1 to TRBJ1-4; perhaps TRBD1 as D (6 bases). V gave up 1 base and J gave up 3 bases, with 10 bases separating them. Germline V gene lookup returns CDR1 SGHRS and CDR2 YFSETQ. The CDR3 extends over 15 amino acids. CDR3 DNA: TGCGCCAGCAGCTTGAGAACAGGGCCTAATGAAAAACTGTTTTTT. This translates into CASSLRTGPNEKLFF.

V and J are TRBV7-9 and TRBJ1-2; D perhaps matches TRBD1 (6 bases). The CDR3 length is 16 residues. Germline CDR1 and CDR2: SEHNR and FQNEAQ (reference sequence). V was cut by 4 bases and J by 2 bases, with 17 bases left in between. The CDR3 sequence: CASSSTSETGNYGYTF. In DNA, the CDR3 is TGTGCCAGCAGCTCTACCTCCGAGACAGGAAACTATGGCTACACCTTC.

This clone came up a few times. The chain recombines TRBV29-1 with TRBJ1-2; 9 bases agree with TRBD1. Losses at the gene ends were 3 bases for V and 2 bases for J; bases not matched to a gene: 1. Germline V gene lookup returns CDR1 SQVTM and CDR2 ANQGSEA. The CDR3 extends over 13 amino acids. CDR3 region: CSVEGTGNYGYTF. CDR3 sequence (DNA): TGCAGCGTTGAGGGGACAGGGAACTATGGCTACACCTTC.

The chain recombines TRBV5-5 with TRBJ2-5; 9 bases match TRBD1. The J call may be in error: the DNA end matches TRBJ2-7 better. This CDR3 region has 15 residues. Germline lookup yields CDR1 SGHKS and CDR2 YYEKEE (reference sequence). In DNA, the CDR3 is TGTGCCAGCAGCTTGGGGGACAGGGTCCTCTACGAGCAGTACTTC. It codes for CASSLGDRVLYEQYF.

The CDR3 DNA reads TGTGCCAGCAGCTCGGGACTAGCCGGTCTAACAGATACGCAGTATTTT. Protein sequence: CASSSGLAGLTDTQYF. This rearrangement joins TRBV13 to TRBJ2-3; 9 bases map to TRBD2. After removal of 4 bases from V and 3 bases from J, the junction contained 8 bases not matched to a gene. The germline V gene has CDR1 PRHDT and CDR2 FYEKMQ (reference sequence). The CDR3 has 16 residues.

The genes are TRBV7-2 and TRBJ1-6; 9 bases agree with TRBD1. The V gene's germline CDR1 is SGHTA and CDR2 FQGNSA. CDR3 length: 16 amino acids. J gave up 7 bases and V 0 bases, and 4 bases lay outside the gene matches. As DNA, the CDR3 is TGTGCCAGCAGCTTAGCGATAGGGACAGGGAATTCACCCCTCCACTTT. Protein sequence: CASSLAIGTGNSPLHF. The entire variable domain, with the rest obtained from reference TRBV7-2 and TRBJ1-6, is as follows: GAGVSQSPSNKVTEKGKDVELRCDPISGHTALYWYRQSLGQGLEFLIYFQGNSAPDKSGLPSDRFSAERTGGSVSTLTIQRTQQEDSAVYLCASSLAIGTGNSPLHFGNGTRLTVT.

The sample holds one count of this clone. CDR3 nucleotides: TGTGCCAGCAGGGACACCTACGAGCAGTACTTC. It translates to CASRDTYEQYF. The chain joins TRBV6-5 to TRBJ2-7, with D tentatively TRBD1 (5 bases). Germline loops: CDR1 MNHEY, CDR2 SVGAGI. Trimming removed 6 bases at V and 2 bases at J, with 5 bases between. The CDR3 is 11 amino acids.

The chain recombines TRBV2 with TRBJ2-5; 9 nucleotides align to TRBD1. CDR1 and CDR2 from the germline V gene are SNHLY and FYNNEI. After removal of 5 bases from V and 4 bases from J, the junction contained 5 bases not matched to a gene. CDR3 length equals 14 residues. CDR3: CASSIDRGGETQYF. In DNA form, the CDR3 reads TGTGCCAGCAGTATCGACAGGGGGGGAGAGACCCAGTACTTC.

The table lists this clone with a count of one. V and J are TRBV11-2 and TRBJ1-3; D not resolved. Deletions cut 5 bases from V and 4 bases from J, with 12 bases between. The CDR3 is 14 residues long. Germline V gene lookup returns CDR1 SGHAT and CDR2 FQNNGV. CDR3 in DNA: TGTGCCAGCAGCCCCGGGAGCACGGGAAACACCATATATTTT. This gives the protein CASSPGSTGNTIYF. Drawing the rest from reference TRBV11-2 and TRBJ1-3, the complete variable domain is EAGVAQSPRYKIIEKRQSVAFWCNPISGHATLYWYQQILGQGPKLLIQFQNNGVVDDSQLPKDRFSAERLKGVDSTLKIQPAKLEDSAVYLCASSPGSTGNTIYFGEGSWLTVV.

The gene calls are TRBV6-6 and TRBJ1-5; D not resolved. Looked up from germline, CDR1 is MNHNY and CDR2 is SVGAGI (reference sequence). The CDR3 has 15 amino acids. V gave up 0 bases and J gave up 5 bases, with 11 bases separating them. The CDR3 sequence: CASSYSPGGDQPQHF. CDR3 sequence (DNA): TGTGCCAGCAGTTACTCTCCGGGCGGGGATCAGCCCCAGCATTTT.

This CDR3 is CGNASNRNTGELFF. The CDR3 bases are TGTGGGAACGCTTCTAACAGGAACACCGGGGAGCTGTTTTTT. The chain carries TRBV6-1 and TRBJ2-2; D ambiguous. The germline CDR1 and CDR2 sequences are MNHNS and SASEGT. The CDR3 loop spans 14 amino acids.

This clone was seen just once. V gene TRBV1 combines with J gene TRBJ1-3; the table gives TRBD1 as D, unverified against the DNA. TRBV1 is shown as a pseudogene. CDR3 length: 14 residues. CDR3 bases: TGCACCAGCAGCGACGACATCTCTGGAAACACCATATATTTT. It is translated as CTSSDDISGNTIYF.

V and J are TRBV5-1 and TRBJ1-1; 10 nucleotides align to TRBD1. The germline gives CDR1 SGHRS, CDR2 YFSETQ. V was pared by 4 bases and J by 0 bases, with 9 bases of the junction left unmatched. The CDR3 extends over 17 amino acids. The CDR3 sequence is CASSAGDRGKMNTEAFF. Written as DNA, the CDR3 is TGCGCCAGCAGCGCGGGGGACAGGGGAAAGATGAACACTGAAGCTTTCTTT.

This chain uses TRBV27 with TRBJ1-1, with D possibly being TRBD1 (6 bases). V was clipped by 5 bases and J by 6 bases, with 16 bases between them. Germline CDR1 reads MNHEY; CDR2 reads SMNVEV (reference sequence). This CDR3 has 14 residues. The CDR3 loop is CASSHRGALPEAFF. The CDR3 region has the DNA TGTGCCAGCAGTCATCGGGGGGCTTTACCTGAAGCTTTCTTT.